This TCR beta chain was recovered during a study of T cell changes during pregnancy in multiple sclerosis. TCRdb's table, derived via immunoSEQ multiplex PCR, lists solely in-frame clones and lacks some. The data hold about 89,000 clones, with approximately 94% observed a single time. The CDR3 loop spans 21 amino acids. Per the germline V gene, CDR1 is KGHSH and CDR2 is LQKENI. J gave up 1 base and V 1 base, and 18 bases lay outside the gene matches. The V and J genes are TRBV18 and TRBJ2-3, with 9 bases fitting TRBD1. This receptor was taken from a female donor with multiple sclerosis, enrolled in a pregnancy study. The material sequenced was peripheral blood, taken in the third trimester of pregnancy. In nucleotides, the CDR3 is TGTGCCAGCTCACCACGATGGGACAGGGATCTGGTTCCGGACGGCACAGATACGCAGTATTTT. It translates to CASSPRWDRDLVPDGTDTQYF.